One and the same sample provided the 12 T cell receptor beta chains below, sequenced in a study of blood T cell repertoires in COVID-19 (dated by TCRdb to the early 2020s). The method behind the library was the immunoSEQ multiplex PCR assay. This is the immuneACCESS table as TCRdb keeps it, with only in-frame sequences that have V and J called. A part of the clones is gone; compared with another copy, unresolved V genes explain less than half, and the rest is unexplained. This sample is represented by some 400,000 clones; roughly 86% of them were singletons. 1.3% of the sample rests with the top ten. The sample taken for sequencing was PBMCs or T cells enriched from blood (not recorded which). All receptors come from a man aged 30 to 45 who had recovered from COVID-19.

V and J are TRBV2 and TRBJ2-7; 8 bases agree with TRBD2. This CDR3 spans 15 amino acids. Germline V gene sequence: CDR1 SNHLY, CDR2 FYNNEI. J lost 2 bases, V lost 6 bases, and 9 bases had no gene match. CDR3 region: CASSSGTRGPYEQYF. The CDR3 DNA sequence: TGTGCCAGCAGCTCCGGGACTAGGGGCCCCTACGAGCAGTACTTC.

This clone has only one observation. J is TRBJ1-2 and V is TRBV11-2, with TRBD1 matching over 7 bases. This CDR3 has 13 amino acids. Germline V lookup: CDR1 SGHAT, CDR2 FQNNGV. The V and J ends lost 4 bases and 11 bases, in that order; junction bases with no gene match: 10. CDR3 in amino acids: CASSSQVQGRYTF. The CDR3 DNA sequence: TGTGCCAGCAGCTCGCAGGTACAGGGGCGGTACACCTTC.

This chain joins TRBV27 and TRBJ2-5; D is ambiguous. Looked up from germline, CDR1 is MNHEY and CDR2 is SMNVEV (reference sequence). The CDR3 spans 15 residues. V lost 4 bases and J 1 base, leaving 13 bases between the germline ends. CDR3 sequence (DNA): TGTGCCAGCAGTTCCCCCTCGGCGGCCCAAGAGACCCAGTACTTC. Amino acids: CASSSPSAAQETQYF.

The V call is TRBV2, the J call TRBJ2-5; 7 nucleotides align to TRBD1. This CDR3 comprises 13 residues. From germline, CDR1 is SNHLY and CDR2 FYNNEI. The trim removed 4 bases at V and 5 bases at J, leaving 4 bases unmatched. The CDR3 spells CASSVTGFETQYF. CDR3 nucleotide sequence: TGTGCCAGCAGTGTGACAGGGTTCGAGACCCAGTACTTC.

The V and J genes are TRBV28 and TRBJ1-4; TRBD1 matches 10 bases. Per germline, CDR1 MDHEN and CDR2 SYDVKM. This CDR3 is 15 amino acids long. Germline trimming cut 3 bases from V and 5 bases from J; bases unmatched to any gene: 3. In DNA, the CDR3 is TGTGCCAGCAGTTTGCCGGGACAGGGGAATGAAAAACTGTTTTTT. Translating it yields CASSLPGQGNEKLFF.

V gene TRBV3-1 (or the pseudogene TRBV3-2) combines with J gene TRBJ1-4; D call uncertain. The length of the CDR3 is 16 residues. V was shortened by 2 bases and J by 5 bases, with 15 bases between the two germline ends. Germline loops: CDR1 LGHDT, CDR2 YNNKEL (reference sequence). CDR3 coding DNA: TGTGCCAGCAGCCAATGGTTCTCGAGAAACAATGAAAAACTGTTTTTT. Its translation: CASSQWFSRNNEKLFF.

This clone has only a few counts. The J gene is TRBJ2-2, the V gene TRBV7-9; 7 positions match TRBD1. The CDR3 spans 16 residues. The germline V gene has CDR1 SEHNR and CDR2 FQNEAQ (reference sequence). After removal of 5 bases from V and 0 bases from J, the junction contained 6 bases not matched to a gene. CDR3 nucleotides: TGTGCCAGCAGCCGCACCGGGACAGCGAACACCGGGGAGCTGTTTTTT. It specifies CASSRTGTANTGELFF.

The chain uses TRBV6-6 and TRBJ2-7; D is uncertain. CDR3 length: 11 amino acids. Deletions cut 5 bases from V and 4 bases from J, with 6 bases between. Germline V lookup: CDR1 MNHNY, CDR2 SVGAGI (reference sequence). The DNA for the CDR3 is TGTGCCAGCAGTCGCGGTTACGAGCAGTACTTC. Residues: CASSRGYEQYF.

The chain employs TRBV18 and TRBJ1-1; possible D gene TRBD1, 6 bases. V lost 0 bases and J lost 4, with 15 bases in between. The germline V gene encodes CDR1 KGHSH and CDR2 LQKENI. This CDR3 comprises 16 residues. The CDR3 spells CASSPPVGGPGTEAFF. The CDR3 DNA is TGTGCCAGCTCACCACCCGTCGGGGGGCCCGGCACTGAAGCTTTCTTT.

This chain uses TRBV6-2 or TRBV6-3 with TRBJ1-2, with D possibly being TRBD1 (6 bases). Looked up from germline, CDR1 is MNHEY and CDR2 is SVGEGT. V was cut by 5 bases and J by 3 bases, with 10 bases left in between. The CDR3 has 13 residues. The CDR3 region has the DNA TGTGCCAGCAGTAGACGGACAGACTATGGCTACACCTTC. This encodes CASSRRTDYGYTF.

The chain carries TRBV6-2 or TRBV6-3 and TRBJ1-1; no clear D. CDR1 and CDR2 from the germline V gene are MNHEY and SVGEGT. The CDR3 sequence is 14 residues long. Trimming removed 4 bases at V and 1 base at J, with 10 bases between. Here the CDR3 reads CASSLRHQNTEAFF. The CDR3 bases are TGTGCCAGCAGTTTGCGACACCAGAACACTGAAGCTTTCTTT.

The chain is built from TRBV12-5 and TRBJ2-1, with TRBD1 matching over 9 bases. This CDR3 has 20 amino acids. The V segment lost 2 bases and the J segment 2 bases; nucleotides outside the gene matches: 16. Germline CDR1 is LGHNT and CDR2 is FRNRAP. Here the CDR3 reads CASGLMGTGWATQTYNEQFF. CDR3 in DNA: TGTGCTAGTGGTTTGATGGGGACAGGGTGGGCGACCCAGACCTACAATGAGCAGTTCTTC. Looking up the rest from reference TRBV12-5 and TRBJ2-1 gives the full variable domain: DARVTQTPRHKVTEMGQEVTMRCQPILGHNTVFWYRQTMMQGLELLAYFRNRAPLDDSGMPKDRFSAEMPDATLATLKIQPSEPRDSAVYFCASGLMGTGWATQTYNEQFFGPGTRLTVL.